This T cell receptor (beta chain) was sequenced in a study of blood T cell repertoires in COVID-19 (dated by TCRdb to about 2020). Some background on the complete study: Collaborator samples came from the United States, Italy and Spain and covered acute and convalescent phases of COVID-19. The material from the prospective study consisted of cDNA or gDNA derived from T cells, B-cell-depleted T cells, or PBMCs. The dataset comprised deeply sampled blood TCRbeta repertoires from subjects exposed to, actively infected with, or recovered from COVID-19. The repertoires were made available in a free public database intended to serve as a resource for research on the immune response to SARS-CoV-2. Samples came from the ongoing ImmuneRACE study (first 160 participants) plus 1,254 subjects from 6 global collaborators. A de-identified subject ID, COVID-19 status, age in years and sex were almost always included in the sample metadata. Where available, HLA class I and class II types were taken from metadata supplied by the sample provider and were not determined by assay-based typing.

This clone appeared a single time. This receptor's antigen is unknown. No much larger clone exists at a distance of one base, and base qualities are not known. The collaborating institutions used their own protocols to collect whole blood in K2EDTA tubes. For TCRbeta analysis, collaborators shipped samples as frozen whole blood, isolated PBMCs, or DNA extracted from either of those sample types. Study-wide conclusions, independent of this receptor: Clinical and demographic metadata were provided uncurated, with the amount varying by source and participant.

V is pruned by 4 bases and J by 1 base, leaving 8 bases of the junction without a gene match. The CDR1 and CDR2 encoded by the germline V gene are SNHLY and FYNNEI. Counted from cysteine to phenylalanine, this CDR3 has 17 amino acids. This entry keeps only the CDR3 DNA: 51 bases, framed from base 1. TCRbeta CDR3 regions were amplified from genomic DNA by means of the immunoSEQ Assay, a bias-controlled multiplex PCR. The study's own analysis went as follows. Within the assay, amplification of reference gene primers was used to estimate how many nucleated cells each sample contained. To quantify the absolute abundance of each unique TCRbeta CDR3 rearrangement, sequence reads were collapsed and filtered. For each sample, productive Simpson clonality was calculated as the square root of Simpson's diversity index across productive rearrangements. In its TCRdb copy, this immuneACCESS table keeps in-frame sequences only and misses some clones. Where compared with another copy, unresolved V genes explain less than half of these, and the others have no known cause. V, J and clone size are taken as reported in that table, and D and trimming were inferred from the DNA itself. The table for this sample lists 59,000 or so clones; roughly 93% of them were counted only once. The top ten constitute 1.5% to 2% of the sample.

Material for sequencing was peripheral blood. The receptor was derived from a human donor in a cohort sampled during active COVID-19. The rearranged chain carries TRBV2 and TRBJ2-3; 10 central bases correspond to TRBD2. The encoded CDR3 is CASSGHLAGDGTDTQYF. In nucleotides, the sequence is TGTGCCAGCAGTGGGCACCTAGCGGGAGACGGCACAGATACGCAGTATTTT. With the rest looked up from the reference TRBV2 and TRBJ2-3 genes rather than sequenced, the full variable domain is EPEVTQTPSHQVTQMGQEVILRCVPISNHLYFYWYRQILGQKVEFLVSFYNNEISEKSEIFDDQFSVERPDGSNFTLKIRSTKLEDSAMYFCASSGHLAGDGTDTQYFGPGTRLTVL.